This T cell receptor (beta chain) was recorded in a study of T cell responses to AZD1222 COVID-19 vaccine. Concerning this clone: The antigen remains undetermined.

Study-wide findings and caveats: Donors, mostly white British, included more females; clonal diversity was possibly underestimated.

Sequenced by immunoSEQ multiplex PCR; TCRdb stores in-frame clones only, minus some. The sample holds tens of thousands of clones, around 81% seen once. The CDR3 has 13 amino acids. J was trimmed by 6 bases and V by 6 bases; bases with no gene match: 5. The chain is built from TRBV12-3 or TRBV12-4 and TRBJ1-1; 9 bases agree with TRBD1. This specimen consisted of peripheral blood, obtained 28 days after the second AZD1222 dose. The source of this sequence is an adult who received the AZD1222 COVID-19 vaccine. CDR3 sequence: CASRRDRVAEAFF. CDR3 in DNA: TGTGCCAGCAGGAGGGACAGGGTCGCTGAAGCTTTCTTT.